This T cell receptor beta chain derives from a study of cytomegalovirus exposure and HLA in healthy donors. General study results and limits: TCR beta V- and J-gene trimming, according to a later analysis, was linked to a missense DCLRE1C variant. Data from an earlier analysis indicated that most TCR beta V segments were productive either about 90% or about 30% of the time.

On this clone itself: Its antigen remains unidentified.

The CDR3 totals 16 residues. Germline V lookup: CDR1 SGHTA, CDR2 FQGNSA. Trimming left V 6 bases short and J 2 bases short, with 17 bases between. The PCR made use of 60 Vbeta and 13 Jbeta primers. Sequenced by immunoSEQ multiplex PCR; TCRdb stores in-frame clones only, minus some. Here the sample spans approximately 59,000 clones, approximately 60% being singletons. The V and J genes are TRBV7-2 and TRBJ1-3, with D perhaps matching TRBD1 (6 bases). The origin of this receptor is a man aged 25 to 40 in good health and CMV-seronegative. Sequencing was done on a sample of PBMCs. The DNA for the CDR3 is TGTGCCAGCAGTCCCCGGGGGGGCTCTACTGGAAACACCATATATTTT. It translates to CASSPRGGSTGNTIYF.